The entry below describes one T cell receptor (beta chain). CDR1 is KGHSH, CDR2 LQKENI, per germline. The CDR3 is made up of 15 amino acids. V lost 0 bases to trimming and J lost 6 bases, with 14 bases between them. Per the original methods: By means of reference gene primer amplification, nucleated cell counts were estimated. Assay used: immunoSEQ multiplex PCR; TCRdb lists only in-frame clones, some missing. That table supplies the V and J calls and clone size; D and trimming were determined from the DNA. The table lists around 250,000 clones, roughly 90% of them singletons, with approximately 2.1% in the top ten. The data originate from a study of blood T cell repertoires in COVID-19. Study in general: The analysed material was cDNA or gDNA that came from T cells, B-cell-depleted T cells, or PBMCs.

This TCR was sampled from a woman aged 60-70 years with COVID-19, enrolled during active disease. This chain links TRBV18 with TRBJ1-1, with D possibly being TRBD1 (5 bases). Sequenced sample: peripheral blood. The CDR3 loop is CASSPPTGGSAEAFF. Written as DNA, the CDR3 is TGTGCCAGCTCACCACCGACGGGGGGAAGCGCTGAAGCTTTCTTT.